These T cell receptor beta chains were read from a single sample in a study of T cell responses to AZD1222 COVID-19 vaccine. Profiling relied on immunoSEQ multiplex PCR, and the TCRdb table lists in-frame clones only, not all of them. This table holds more than 95,000 clones, around nine tenths found once. This specimen consisted of peripheral blood, obtained 28 days after the second AZD1222 dose. The receptor source for this set is an adult who received the AZD1222 COVID-19 vaccine. The CDR3 runs from the conserved cysteine through the conserved F or W. D genes are given only for firm matches. Clone size appears in some rows only: once, few, many, or a class for an expanded clone.

length	size	J	V	D	CDR3	DNA
11	-	TRBJ2-1	TRBV6-5	TRBD2	CASTEGLVGFF	TGTGCCAGCACCGAGGGACTAGTAGGGTTCTTC
14	-	TRBJ2-1	TRBV6-2/TRBV6-3	-	CASSSRLDTHEQFF	TGTGCCAGCAGTTCCCGCCTCGACACCCATGAGCAGTTCTTC
15	-	TRBJ2-1	TRBV19	TRBD1	CASSLSGTGYNEQFF	TGTGCCAGTAGTCTCTCGGGGACAGGGTACAATGAGCAGTTCTTC
12	-	TRBJ1-6	TRBV6-5	-	CASRRGESPLHF	TGTGCCAGCAGAAGGGGTGAATCACCCCTCCACTTT
16	-	TRBJ2-5	TRBV3-1/TRBV3-2	TRBD1	CASSQEKGQGQETQYF	TGTGCCAGCAGCCAGGAGAAGGGACAGGGACAAGAGACCCAGTACTTC
12	-	TRBJ2-1	TRBV4-2	-	CASSRSRNEQFF	TGTGCCAGCAGCCGTAGCAGGAATGAGCAGTTCTTC
13	-	TRBJ1-1	TRBV7-3	-	CASSLGENTEAFF	TGTGCCAGCAGCCTCGGCGAGAACACTGAAGCTTTCTTT
16	-	TRBJ2-5	TRBV6-1	-	CASSEGLGGGYETQYF	TGTGCCAGCAGTGAAGGGTTGGGTGGAGGATATGAGACCCAGTACTTC
15	-	TRBJ1-5	TRBV27	TRBD1	CASSSGGTSNQPQHF	TGTGCCAGCAGTTCAGGGGGTACTAGCAATCAGCCCCAGCATTTT
11	-	TRBJ2-7	TRBV5-1	-	CASRQNYEQYF	TGCGCCAGCAGACAGAACTACGAGCAGTACTTC
15	-	TRBJ2-7	TRBV6-4	TRBD1	CASSPSGTGGFEQYF	TGTGCCAGCAGTCCATCCGGGACAGGGGGCTTTGAGCAGTACTTC
15	-	TRBJ2-7	TRBV11-3	-	CASSLLTASFSEQYF	TGTGCCAGCAGCTTACTCACAGCGTCGTTTTCGGAGCAGTACTTC
15	once	TRBJ2-7	TRBV9	TRBD2	CASSATGTSLGEQYF	TGTGCCAGCAGCGCCACCGGGACTAGTCTCGGGGAGCAGTACTTC
15	-	TRBJ2-7	TRBV13	TRBD2	CASSLRLAGPYEQYF	TGTGCCAGCAGCTTAAGGCTAGCGGGACCCTACGAGCAGTACTTC
16	-	TRBJ2-5	TRBV5-4	TRBD2	CASSLDSGVIQETQYF	TGTGCCAGCAGCTTGGATAGCGGGGTAATCCAAGAGACCCAGTACTTC
14	-	TRBJ1-1	TRBV29-1	-	CSAHPGTTNTEAFF	TGCAGCGCTCACCCCGGGACAACGAACACTGAAGCTTTCTTT
15	-	TRBJ2-7	TRBV27	TRBD1	CASSQRQGYSYEQYF	TGTGCCAGCAGTCAGCGACAGGGGTACTCCTACGAGCAGTACTTC
13	-	TRBJ2-5	TRBV5-1	-	CASSLGAGETQYF	TGCGCCAGCAGCTTGGGGGCGGGAGAGACCCAGTACTTC
13	once	TRBJ1-2	TRBV6-5	-	CASRGAELNGYTF	TGTGCCAGCAGGGGGGCCGAGCTTAATGGCTACACCTTC
15	-	TRBJ2-6	TRBV5-8	-	CASSTVGSGANVLTF	TGTGCCAGCAGCACCGTAGGCTCTGGGGCCAACGTCCTGACTTTC
16	-	TRBJ1-1	TRBV4-2	-	CASSQDPMTENTEAFF	TGTGCCAGCAGCCAAGACCCCATGACGGAGAACACTGAAGCTTTCTTT
11	-	TRBJ2-5	TRBV29-1	-	CSVGTGETQYF	TGCAGCGTTGGTACGGGAGAGACCCAGTACTTC
13	-	TRBJ1-2	TRBV11-3	TRBD1	CASSFSGGGGYTF	TGTGCCAGCAGCTTCTCAGGGGGTGGTGGCTACACCTTC
15	-	TRBJ2-7	TRBV5-1	-	CASSLAPVTSYEQYF	TGCGCCAGCAGCTTGGCTCCAGTTACGTCCTACGAGCAGTACTTC
13	-	TRBJ1-6	TRBV27	-	CASRTNYNSPLHF	TGTGCCAGCAGGACCAATTATAATTCACCCCTCCACTTT
14	-	TRBJ1-1	TRBV28	-	CASMKGGLETEAFF	TGTGCCAGCATGAAAGGGGGGCTGGAGACTGAAGCTTTCTTT
14	few	TRBJ2-2	TRBV27	TRBD1	CASGRTGSAGELFF	TGTGCCAGCGGCCGGACAGGGTCGGCCGGGGAGCTGTTTTTT
14	-	TRBJ2-7	TRBV3-1/TRBV3-2	-	CASSQESVSYEQYF	TGTGCCAGCAGCCAAGAGTCGGTCTCCTACGAGCAGTACTTC
16	-	TRBJ2-6	TRBV5-1	-	CASSFAGASGANVLTF	TGCGCCAGCAGCTTTGCGGGGGCTTCTGGGGCCAACGTCCTGACTTTC
12	-	TRBJ2-7	TRBV6-5	-	CASSYPPSEQYF	TGTGCCAGCAGTTACCCTCCATCCGAGCAGTACTTC
15	-	TRBJ2-3	TRBV27	-	CASSSPGTRGDTQYF	TGTGCCAGCAGTTCCCCGGGGACAAGGGGAGATACGCAGTATTTT
14	-	TRBJ2-3	TRBV11-3	-	CASSLSSGTNTQYF	TGTGCCAGCAGCTTATCCAGCGGGACAAATACGCAGTATTTT
14	-	TRBJ2-5	TRBV10-2	-	CASSDRVFQETQYF	TGCGCCAGCAGTGATAGAGTATTCCAAGAGACCCAGTACTTC
18	-	TRBJ1-4	TRBV7-8	-	CASSLGRRLGTTNEKLFF	TGTGCCAGCAGCTTAGGACGAAGGCTGGGGACAACTAATGAAAAACTGTTTTTT
18	-	TRBJ1-4	TRBV12-5	TRBD1	CASGLELSDREANEKLFF	TGTGCTAGTGGTTTGGAACTCTCCGACAGGGAGGCTAATGAAAAACTGTTTTTT
15	-	TRBJ1-1	TRBV5-1	-	CASSLDGLRRTEAFF	TGCGCCAGCAGCTTGGATGGGCTAAGAAGGACTGAAGCTTTCTTT
15	few	TRBJ2-1	TRBV3-1/TRBV3-2	TRBD1	CASSHLGQGGNEQFF	TGTGCCAGCAGCCACCTCGGACAGGGGGGAAATGAGCAGTTCTTC
14	-	TRBJ2-7	TRBV4-1	TRBD2	CASRGIGGAYEQYF	TGCGCCAGCAGAGGGATTGGGGGGGCCTACGAGCAGTACTTC
14	-	TRBJ2-7	TRBV5-1	-	CASSLEDPTYEQYF	TGCGCCAGCAGCTTGGAGGACCCAACCTACGAGCAGTACTTC
15	-	TRBJ2-2	TRBV7-9	TRBD2	CASDKAGGYTGELFF	TGTGCCAGCGATAAAGCGGGAGGGTACACCGGGGAGCTGTTTTTT
15	once	TRBJ2-2	TRBV7-9	-	CASSFGDRNTGELFF	TGTGCCAGCAGCTTCGGGGATCGGAACACCGGGGAGCTGTTTTTT
14	-	TRBJ2-5	TRBV7-3	-	CASSSGWGQETQYF	TGTGCCAGCAGCTCAGGGTGGGGGCAAGAGACCCAGTACTTC
13	-	TRBJ1-1	TRBV6-6	-	CASSLGMNTEAFF	TGTGCCAGCAGCTTGGGGATGAACACTGAAGCTTTCTTT
13	few	TRBJ2-6	TRBV15	-	CATSRVPSNVLTF	TGTGCCACCAGCAGAGTGCCCTCCAACGTCCTGACTTTC
15	-	TRBJ2-7	TRBV5-5	TRBD1	CASSPGTVVTYEQYF	TGTGCCAGCAGCCCGGGGACAGTAGTCACCTACGAGCAGTACTTC
15	-	TRBJ2-7	TRBV5-1	-	CASSFLEGASYEQYF	TGCGCCAGCAGCTTTCTGGAGGGGGCCTCCTACGAGCAGTACTTC
14	-	TRBJ1-2	TRBV7-2	-	CASSLGLANYGYTF	TGTGCCAGCAGCTTAGGTTTAGCTAACTATGGCTACACCTTC
15	-	TRBJ2-3	TRBV15	TRBD2	CATSSAGDLRWTQYF	TGTGCCACCAGCAGCGCGGGAGACCTCCGATGGACGCAGTATTTT
16	-	TRBJ2-5	TRBV11-3	TRBD1	CASSPPADRGRETQYF	TGTGCCAGCAGCCCCCCAGCGGACAGGGGGAGAGAGACCCAGTACTTC
13	-	TRBJ1-5	TRBV30	-	CAWSVLGDQPQHF	TGTGCCTGGAGTGTACTAGGGGATCAGCCCCAGCATTTT
16	-	TRBJ2-1	TRBV24-1	-	CATSDSGVADINEQFF	TGTGCCACCAGTGATTCCGGGGTAGCGGACATCAATGAGCAGTTCTTC
15	once	TRBJ1-5	TRBV19	-	CASSPVGEGTQPQHF	TGTGCCAGTAGTCCCGTTGGAGAGGGTACTCAGCCCCAGCATTTT
13	-	TRBJ2-3	TRBV5-1	TRBD1	CASSGQGSDTQYF	TGCGCCAGCAGCGGACAGGGGTCAGATACGCAGTATTTT
14	-	TRBJ2-5	TRBV21-1	-	CASSKLGYQETQYF	TGTGCCAGCAGCAAATTAGGGTACCAAGAGACCCAGTACTTC
13	-	TRBJ2-7	TRBV16	-	CASSRGYSYEQYF	TGTGCCAGCAGCCGCGGCTACTCCTACGAGCAGTACTTC
11	-	TRBJ2-7	TRBV6-5	-	CASSYSNEQYF	TGTGCCAGCAGTTACTCGAACGAGCAGTACTTC
20	-	TRBJ2-1	TRBV19	TRBD2	CASSPGDGGLRTSGYNEQFF	TGTGCCAGTAGCCCTGGGGATGGGGGGCTTAGGACTAGCGGGTACAATGAGCAGTTCTTC
17	few	TRBJ1-3	TRBV9	-	CASSVDPHGDSGNTIYF	TGTGCCAGCAGCGTAGATCCCCACGGGGACTCTGGAAACACCATATATTTT